This entry describes one T cell receptor beta chain. The data belong to a study of identical twins. The CDR3 totals 14 residues. The junction had 6 bases not matched to a gene; V was cut back by 4 bases and J by 2 bases. Germline CDR1 and CDR2: SGHNT and YYREEE (reference sequence). Using its own MiXCR run on the 5' RACE reads, TCRdb lists one record per CDR3 protein. This repertoire shows approximately 240,000 distinct CDR3 sequences, about 14% found once; its top ten account for approximately 9.3%. The rearrangement joins TRBV5-4 to TRBJ2-7, with 7 bases fitting TRBD2. The sequenced sample was memory (CD45RO+) T cells sorted from blood. The receptor was isolated from a woman aged 18-29 years in good health. In nucleotides, the CDR3 is TGTGCCAGCAGCCCCACCGCGGGGGCCTACGAGCAGTACTTC. This sequence encodes CASSPTAGAYEQYF.